This paragraph reports one TCR beta chain. The antigen remains unidentified. In germline, CDR1 is SGHRS, CDR2 YFSETQ. V shed 4 bases, J shed 1 base, and the junction held 12 bases outside the gene matches. The CDR3 has 17 amino acids. These data come from a study of beta chain features in type 1 diabetes. Regarding the study as a whole: TCRB CDR3 length was moderately but significantly reduced in all four CD4+ subsets of Type 1 diabetes patients.

All of the isolated RNA was reverse transcribed, so expressed TCRB transcripts were sequenced. Profiled with immunoSEQ multiplex PCR; TCRdb holds only in-frame clones, not every one. The sample holds fewer than 300,000 clones, over 20% seen once. The sequence derives from a woman aged 40 to 55 with type 1 diabetes. This chain links TRBV5-1 with TRBJ2-5; 8 nucleotides line up with TRBD1. Sequencing was done on a sample of naive CD4+ T cells from blood. The CDR3 nucleotides are TGCGCCAGCAGCCCCCACGGACAGGGTCGAGGCCAAGAGACCCAGTACTTC. Translation gives CASSPHGQGRGQETQYF.